This T cell receptor beta chain is from a study of early T cells in non-severe SARS-CoV-2 infection. Whole-study context: Bulk RNA isolated from unsorted whole blood underwent sequencing; chains were not paired. General study findings and limits: Lookups in VDJdb leaned toward anti-spike CD8 responses and missed private and CD4 specificities.

Unique molecular identifiers (one per individual cDNA molecule) were attached. A single record per CDR3 protein comes from TCRdb applying MiXCR to the 5' RACE reads. The sample lists more than 45,000 distinct CDR3 sequences, over 10% occurring once. This clonotype was counted only a few times. Its antigen is undetermined. The CDR3 is 13 amino acids. The V gene end was trimmed by 6 bases and the J gene end by 9 bases; junction bases not matched to a gene: 7. The sample consisted of whole blood. The chain links TRBV12-3 or TRBV12-4 to TRBJ1-5, with 8 bases fitting TRBD1. The sequence was collected from an adult who was a healthcare worker with PCR-confirmed SARS-CoV-2 infection or an uninfected control (not recorded which). The DNA of the CDR3 is TGTGCCAGCAGGGGACAGGACTTCGGGCCCCAGCATTTT. It yields the protein CASRGQDFGPQHF.